Shown below are 9 T cell receptor beta chains from a single sample sequenced in a study of T cells in Graves' hyperthyroidism and ophthalmopathy. Amplification targeted TCR beta CDR3 regions from RNA transcripts. Using the HTBI primer set, a first-round RT-PCR was run on the TCR CDR3. TCRdb passed the multiplex PCR reads through MiXCR, listing each CDR3 protein once. The sample contains some 570,000 distinct CDR3 sequences, 11% to 15% of which appear only once. Sequencing was carried out using blood. Receptors were obtained from a woman between 18 and 29 years old with Graves' ophthalmopathy.

This clonotype was seen only a few times. J is TRBJ2-7 and V is TRBV27, with D tentatively TRBD2 (6 bases). Trimming took off 7 bases at V and 5 bases at J, with 9 bases between the two ends. Germline V gene sequence: CDR1 MNHEY, CDR2 SMNVEV (reference sequence). This CDR3 is built from 11 residues. The CDR3 DNA sequence: TGTGCCAGCATGGGCGGGGACGAGCAGTACTTC. Its protein product is CASMGGDEQYF.

This clonotype was found a few times. V is TRBV7-9 and J is TRBJ2-2; no firm D call. The CDR3 covers 13 residues. The germline V gene has CDR1 SEHNR and CDR2 FQNEAQ (reference sequence). The V gene lost 1 base and the J gene lost 8 bases, with 8 bases spanning the gap. CDR3 DNA: TGTGCCAGCAGCTTAGTACCGGAAGGGGAGCTGTTTTTT. Protein: CASSLVPEGELFF.

This clonotype was seen only a few times. The chain carries TRBV6-2 or TRBV6-3 and TRBJ2-2; D not certain. V shed 0 bases and J shed 6 bases, with 8 bases lying between them. Germline CDR1 MNHEY, CDR2 SVGEGT. The CDR3 is made up of 14 amino acids. The CDR3 sequence: CASSYSTRAGELFF. CDR3 bases: TGTGCCAGCAGTTACTCGACGCGCGCCGGGGAGCTGTTTTTT.

Many counts were recorded for this clonotype. The V gene is TRBV9, the J gene TRBJ2-7; D could derive from TRBD1 or TRBD2 (5 bases each). Germline V gene lookup returns CDR1 SGDLS and CDR2 YYNGEE. The CDR3 is 14 residues long. The ends were cut back, 0 bases at V and 3 bases at J, with 10 bases in the middle. CDR3 sequence (DNA): TGTGCCAGCAGCGTAGGGGACCAACTCTACGAGCAGTACTTC. It encodes CASSVGDQLYEQYF.

V gene TRBV7-6 combines with J gene TRBJ2-7; D gene unclear. The CDR3 has 15 residues. The V gene's germline CDR1 is SGHVS and CDR2 FNYEAQ. V lost 3 bases, J lost 5 bases, and 17 bases lay in between. The CDR3 DNA sequence: TGTGCCAGCAGCTTTCGACTGCCCCCTCAGCACGAGCAGTACTTC. It specifies CASSFRLPPQHEQYF. Full variable domain (rest looked up from reference TRBV7-6 and TRBJ2-7): GAGVSQSPRYKVTKRGQDVALRCDPISGHVSLYWYRQALGQGPEFLTYFNYEAQQDKSGLPNDRFSAERPEGSISTLTIQRTEQRDSAMYRCASSFRLPPQHEQYFGPGTRLTVT.

This clonotype was counted ten times or more. J is TRBJ2-5 and V is TRBV9, with no clear D. Germline CDR1 and CDR2: SGDLS and YYNGEE. Trimming left V 3 bases short and J 0 bases short, with 9 bases between. The CDR3 runs to 14 residues. CDR3 protein: CASSADLYQETQYF. In nucleotides, the CDR3 is TGTGCCAGCAGCGCGGACCTGTACCAAGAGACCCAGTACTTC.

This clonotype showed up just a few times. CDR3 region: CASSLAQTGQETQYF. DNA of the CDR3: TGTGCCAGCAGCTTAGCGCAGACAGGCCAAGAGACCCAGTACTTC. The V gene is TRBV7-9, the J gene TRBJ2-5; the D gene is possibly TRBD1 (6 bases). Between the trimmed V and J ends, which lost 0 bases and 1 base, there was a span of 9 bases. The CDR3 extends over 15 amino acids. CDR1 SEHNR and CDR2 FQNEAQ come from the germline V gene (reference sequence).

In its sample, this clonotype was seen many times. The rearrangement uses TRBV12-3 or TRBV12-4 and TRBJ2-5; 9 bases are a match to TRBD2. The V segment lost 0 bases and the J segment 4 bases; nucleotides outside the gene matches: 6. The CDR3 runs to 16 residues. CDR3 loop: CASSLARGAGGETQYF. In DNA form, the CDR3 reads TGTGCCAGCAGTTTAGCCCGGGGAGCGGGAGGAGAGACCCAGTACTTC.

The table lists this clonotype with a few counts. This chain uses TRBV7-9 with TRBJ1-2; no reliable D call. Germline V gene data show CDR1 as SEHNR and CDR2 as FQNEAQ (reference sequence). The CDR3 runs 12 residues. Trimming took 3 bases from V and 8 from J, leaving 10 bases between them. The CDR3 sequence: CASSFGESGYTF. Written as DNA, the CDR3 is TGTGCCAGCAGCTTCGGGGAGTCGGGCTACACCTTC.